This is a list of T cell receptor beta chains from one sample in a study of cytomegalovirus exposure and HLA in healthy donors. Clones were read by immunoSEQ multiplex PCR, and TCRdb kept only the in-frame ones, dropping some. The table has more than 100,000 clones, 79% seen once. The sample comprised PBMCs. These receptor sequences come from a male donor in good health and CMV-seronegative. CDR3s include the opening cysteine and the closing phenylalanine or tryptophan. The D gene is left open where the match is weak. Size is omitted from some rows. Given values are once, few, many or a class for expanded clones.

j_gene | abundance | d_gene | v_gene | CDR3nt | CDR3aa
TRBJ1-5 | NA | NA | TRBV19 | TGTGCCAGTAGTATGGAGGGGCATCAGCCCCAGCATTTT | CASSMEGHQPQHF
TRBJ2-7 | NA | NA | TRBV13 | TGTGCCAGCAGCTTGGCAGGGGTATACGAGCAGTACTTC | CASSLAGVYEQYF
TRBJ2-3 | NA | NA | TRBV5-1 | TGCGCCAGCAGCTTGGGAGGGGGGGGGCTCACAGATACGCAGTATTTT | CASSLGGGGLTDTQYF
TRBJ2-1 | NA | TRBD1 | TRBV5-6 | TGTGCCAGCAGCTCTCCAGGGGACAGGGGGGGGTATGAGCAGTTCTTC | CASSSPGDRGGYEQFF
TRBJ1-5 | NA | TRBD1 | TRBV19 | TGTGCCAGTAGTAGGGGACAGCAGAATCAGCCCCAGCATTTT | CASSRGQQNQPQHF
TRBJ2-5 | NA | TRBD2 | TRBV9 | TGTGCCAGCAGCGTAGGGCTAGCGGGGGAGGAGACCCAGTACTTC | CASSVGLAGEETQYF
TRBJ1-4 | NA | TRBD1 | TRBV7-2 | TGTGCCAGCAGCTTAGAGGGGGCAGGGAGGCGTGAAAAACTGTTTTTT | CASSLEGAGRREKLFF
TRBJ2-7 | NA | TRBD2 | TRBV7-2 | TGTGCCAGCAGTCGTACTAGCGACTACGAGCAGTACTTC | CASSRTSDYEQYF
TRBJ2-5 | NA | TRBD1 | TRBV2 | TGTGCCACGCCGCAGGGACAGGGAATTTGGGAGACCCAGTACTTC | CATPQGQGIWETQYF
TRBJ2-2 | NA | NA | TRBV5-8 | TGTGCCAGCAGCTTGGCAGTCGGGTTCACCGGGGAGCTGTTTTTT | CASSLAVGFTGELFF
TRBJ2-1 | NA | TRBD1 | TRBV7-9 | TGTGCCAGCAGCGGGCCGGGACAGGGCTTCTTC | CASSGPGQGFF
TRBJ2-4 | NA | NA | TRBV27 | TGTGCCAGCTGGAGGGGGGGCAAAAACATTCAGTACTTC | CASWRGGKNIQYF
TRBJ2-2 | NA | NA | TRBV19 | TGTGCCAGTAGTATTATCCATAGTTCCGGGGAGCTGTTTTTT | CASSIIHSSGELFF
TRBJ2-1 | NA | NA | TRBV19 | TGTGCCAGTAGTATGCTAGGCGATGAGCAGTTCTTC | CASSMLGDEQFF
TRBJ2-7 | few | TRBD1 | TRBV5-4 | TGTGCCAGCAGCCGGACAGGGGACGAGCAGTACTTC | CASSRTGDEQYF
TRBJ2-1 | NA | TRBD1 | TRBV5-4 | TGTGCCAGCAGCTGGGACAGGGACCCCTACAATGAGCAGTTCTTC | CASSWDRDPYNEQFF
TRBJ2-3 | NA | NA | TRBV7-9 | TGTGCCAGCAGCTTATATAGCGGTAGTACAGATACGCAGTATTTT | CASSLYSGSTDTQYF
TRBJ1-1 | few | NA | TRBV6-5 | TGTGCCAGCAGTTACTCGAGACAGAGTGAAGCTTTCTTT | CASSYSRQSEAFF
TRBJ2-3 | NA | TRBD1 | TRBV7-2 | TGTGCCACCGGCGACAGGGGTCTCGCAGATACGCAGTATTTT | CATGDRGLADTQYF
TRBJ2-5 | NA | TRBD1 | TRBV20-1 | TGCAGTGCTAACAGGGGGGAGACCCAGTACTTC | CSANRGETQYF
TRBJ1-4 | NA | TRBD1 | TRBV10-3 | TGTGCCATCAGTCAACAGGGGGCTGATGAAAAACTGTTTTTT | CAISQQGADEKLFF
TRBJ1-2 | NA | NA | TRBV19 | TGTGCCAGTAGGACAAGAGGGGCAGGGGTGAACTATGGCTACACCTTC | CASRTRGAGVNYGYTF
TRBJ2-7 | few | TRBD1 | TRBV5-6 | TGTGCCAGCAGCTTGGAGGGACAGGGGGCTTCTCGGCAGTACTTC | CASSLEGQGASRQYF
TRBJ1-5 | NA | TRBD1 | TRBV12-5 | TGTGCTAGTGGTTTGGGACAGGGGGCATACCAGCCCCAGCATTTT | CASGLGQGAYQPQHF
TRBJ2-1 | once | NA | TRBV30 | TGTGCCTGGAGTGAAGTCCTAGGCGGGGAGCAGTTCTTC | CAWSEVLGGEQFF
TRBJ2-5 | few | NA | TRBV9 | TGTGCCAGCAGCGTTTTTTCAAATCAAGAGACCCAGTACTTC | CASSVFSNQETQYF
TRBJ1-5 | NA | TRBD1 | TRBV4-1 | TGCGCCAGCAGCAAAGCCGTTGGGACAGGGGACATTCAGCCCCAGCATTTT | CASSKAVGTGDIQPQHF
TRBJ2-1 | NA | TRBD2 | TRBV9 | TGTGCCAGCAGCGTAGCTCTCGTTGGCGGGGGGGCGGCCTACAATGAGCAGTTCTTC | CASSVALVGGGAAYNEQFF
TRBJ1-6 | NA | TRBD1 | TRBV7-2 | TGTGCCAGCAGGGCCGGGACAGGGAACTCACCCCTCCACTTT | CASRAGTGNSPLHF
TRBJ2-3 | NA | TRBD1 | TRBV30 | TGTGCCTGGAGTCCGAGGACAGGGGGCGATACGCAGTATTTT | CAWSPRTGGDTQYF
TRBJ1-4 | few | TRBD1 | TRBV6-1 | TGTGCCAGCAGTGAACAGGGGGGTGCTAATGAAAAACTGTTTTTT | CASSEQGGANEKLFF
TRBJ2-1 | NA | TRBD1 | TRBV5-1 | TGCGCCAGCAGCTTGGCCACAGGGGTGGTGTACAATGAGCAGTTCTTC | CASSLATGVVYNEQFF
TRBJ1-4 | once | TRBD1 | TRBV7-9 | TGTGCCAGCAGCTTAGGACAGGGACCGAGGCGCGAAAAACTGTTTTTT | CASSLGQGPRREKLFF
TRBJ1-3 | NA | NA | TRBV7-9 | TGTGCCAGCAGCGAAAGGACACTCGCTGGAAACACCATATATTTT | CASSERTLAGNTIYF
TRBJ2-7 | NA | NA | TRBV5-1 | TGCGCCAGCAGCTTGGCGCCGACAGGGACTTCCTACGAGCAGTACTTC | CASSLAPTGTSYEQYF
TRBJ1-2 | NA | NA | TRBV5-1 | TGCGCCAGCAGGGTGGGGAGTAGGGATGGCTACACCTTC | CASRVGSRDGYTF
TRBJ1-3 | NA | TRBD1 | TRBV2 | TGTGCCAGCAGGCCGGGACAGGGAGGAAACACCATATATTTT | CASRPGQGGNTIYF
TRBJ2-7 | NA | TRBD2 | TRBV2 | TGTGCCAGCAGGGAGGGACTATACAACGAGCAGTACTTC | CASREGLYNEQYF
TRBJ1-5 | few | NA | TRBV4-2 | TGTGCCAGCAGCCAAGTTTCGACGGGGGTTCAGCCCCAGCATTTT | CASSQVSTGVQPQHF
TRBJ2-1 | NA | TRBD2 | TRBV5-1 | TGCGCCAGCAGCTTGGGGCTAGCGGGATATAATGAGCAGTTCTTC | CASSLGLAGYNEQFF
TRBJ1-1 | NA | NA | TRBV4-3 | TGCGCCAGCACTCGACAGACGAACACTGAAGCTTTCTTT | CASTRQTNTEAFF
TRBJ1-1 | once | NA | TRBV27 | TGTGCCAGCAGTTTATCCCACTCGAACACTGAAGCTTTCTTT | CASSLSHSNTEAFF
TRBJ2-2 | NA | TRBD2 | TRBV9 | TGTGCCAGCAGCGCCACAGACGGGGGGGCCAGCACCGGGGAGCTGTTTTTT | CASSATDGGASTGELFF
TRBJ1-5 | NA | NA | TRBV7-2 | TGTGCCAGCAGCTCGCCACAGGGTAATCAGCCCCAGCATTTT | CASSSPQGNQPQHF
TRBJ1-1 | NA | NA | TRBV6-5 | TGTGCCAGCACTAGTAGGGGAAACACTGAAGCTTTCTTT | CASTSRGNTEAFF